This T cell receptor beta chain was recovered during a study of shared clonotypes between healthy human individuals. Study-wide points: On the whole, naive subsets had larger estimated richness than memory subsets had. It was observed that about 5% of naive CD4 clonotypes were shared across a few donors.

Worth noting for this clone: Its target is not known.

For sorted subsets, roughly 200 ng DNA per replicate equaled about 31,000 T cell genomes. Clones were read by immunoSEQ multiplex PCR, and TCRdb kept only the in-frame ones, dropping some. The table records 1,400,000 or so clones, 98% of them present only once. Every donor was a Caucasian adult from Nashville, Tennessee. Material for sequencing was naive CD4+ T cells sorted from blood. The subset denotes: CD45RA+ positively selected. The sequence was collected from a man aged 25-45 years in good health.

The CDR3 protein is CASSRAGGPNHEQYF. DNA for the CDR3: TGTGCCAGCAGCCGAGCGGGAGGGCCCAACCACGAGCAGTACTTC. V is TRBV7-9 and J is TRBJ2-7, with 10 bases identical to TRBD2. The V gene's germline CDR1 is SEHNR and CDR2 FQNEAQ (reference sequence). The CDR3 covers 15 residues. The J segment lost 5 bases and the V segment lost 5 bases, leaving 9 bases of the junction unmatched.